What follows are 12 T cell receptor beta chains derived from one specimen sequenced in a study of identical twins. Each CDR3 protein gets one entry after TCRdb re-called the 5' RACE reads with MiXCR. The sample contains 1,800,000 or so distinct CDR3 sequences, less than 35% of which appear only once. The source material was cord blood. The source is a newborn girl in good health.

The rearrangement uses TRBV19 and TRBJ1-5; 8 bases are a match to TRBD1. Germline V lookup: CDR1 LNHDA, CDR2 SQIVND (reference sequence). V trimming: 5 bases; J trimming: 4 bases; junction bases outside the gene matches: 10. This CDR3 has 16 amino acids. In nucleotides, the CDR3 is TGTGCCAGTAGTGAATTAGGCAGGGGGCGGAATCAGCCCCAGCATTTT. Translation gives CASSELGRGRNQPQHF.

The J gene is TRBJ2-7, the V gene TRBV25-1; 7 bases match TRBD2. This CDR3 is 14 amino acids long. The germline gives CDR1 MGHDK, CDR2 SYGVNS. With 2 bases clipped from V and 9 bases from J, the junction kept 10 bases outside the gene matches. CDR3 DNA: TGTGCCAGCAGTGAAGGGGGGGGGAAAAACGGGCAGTACTTC. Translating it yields CASSEGGGKNGQYF.

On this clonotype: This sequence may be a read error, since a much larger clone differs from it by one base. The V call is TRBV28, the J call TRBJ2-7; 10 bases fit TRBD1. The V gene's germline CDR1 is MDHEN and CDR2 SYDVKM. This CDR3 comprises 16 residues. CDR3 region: CVSSLPGQGRPYEQYF. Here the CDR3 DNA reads TGTGTCAGCAGTTTACCGGGACAGGGGAGACCCTACGAGCAGTACTTC.

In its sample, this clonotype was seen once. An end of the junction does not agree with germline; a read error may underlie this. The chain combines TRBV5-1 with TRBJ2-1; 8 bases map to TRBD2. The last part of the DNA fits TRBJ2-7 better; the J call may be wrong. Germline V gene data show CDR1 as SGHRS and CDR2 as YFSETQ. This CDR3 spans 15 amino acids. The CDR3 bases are TGCGCCGGCAGGAGCTCGGGAGGGCCCCTCAATGAGCAGTACTTC. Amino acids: CAGRSSGGPLNEQYF.

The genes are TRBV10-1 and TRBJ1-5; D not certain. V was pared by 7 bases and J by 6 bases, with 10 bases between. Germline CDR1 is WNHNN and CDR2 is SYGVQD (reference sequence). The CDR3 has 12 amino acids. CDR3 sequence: CASILPGQPQHF. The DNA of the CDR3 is TGCGCCAGCATTCTCCCTGGTCAGCCCCAGCATTTT.

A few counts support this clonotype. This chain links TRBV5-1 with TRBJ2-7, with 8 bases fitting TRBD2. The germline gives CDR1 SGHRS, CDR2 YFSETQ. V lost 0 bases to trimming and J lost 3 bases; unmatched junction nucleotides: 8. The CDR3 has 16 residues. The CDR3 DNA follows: TGCGCCAGCAGCTTGGGGACGGGACTAGACAACTACGAGCAGTACTTC. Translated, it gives CASSLGTGLDNYEQYF.

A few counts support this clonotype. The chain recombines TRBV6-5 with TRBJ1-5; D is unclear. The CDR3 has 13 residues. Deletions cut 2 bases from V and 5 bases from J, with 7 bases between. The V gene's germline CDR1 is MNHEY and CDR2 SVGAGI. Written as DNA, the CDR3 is TGTGCCAGCAGTTACGACCGATATCAGCCCCAGCATTTT. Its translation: CASSYDRYQPQHF.

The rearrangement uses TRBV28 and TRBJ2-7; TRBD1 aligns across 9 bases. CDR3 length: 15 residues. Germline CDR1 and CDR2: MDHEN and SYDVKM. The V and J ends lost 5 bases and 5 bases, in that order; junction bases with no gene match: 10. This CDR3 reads CASSIVYRGRDEQYF. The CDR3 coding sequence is TGTGCCAGCAGTATCGTATACAGGGGGCGCGACGAGCAGTACTTC.

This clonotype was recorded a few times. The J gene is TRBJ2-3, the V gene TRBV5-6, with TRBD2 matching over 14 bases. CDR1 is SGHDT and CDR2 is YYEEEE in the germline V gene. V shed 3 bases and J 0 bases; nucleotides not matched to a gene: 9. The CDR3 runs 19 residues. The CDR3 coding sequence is TGTGCCAGCAGCTCCTCGGGACTAGCGGGAGCCTATAGCACAGATACGCAGTATTTT. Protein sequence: CASSSSGLAGAYSTDTQYF.

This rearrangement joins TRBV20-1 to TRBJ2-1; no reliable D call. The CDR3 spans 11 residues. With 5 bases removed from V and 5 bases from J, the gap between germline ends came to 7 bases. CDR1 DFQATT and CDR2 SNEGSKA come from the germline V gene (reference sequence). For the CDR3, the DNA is TGCAGTGCTCACACGAACAATGAGCAGTTCTTC. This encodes CSAHTNNEQFF.

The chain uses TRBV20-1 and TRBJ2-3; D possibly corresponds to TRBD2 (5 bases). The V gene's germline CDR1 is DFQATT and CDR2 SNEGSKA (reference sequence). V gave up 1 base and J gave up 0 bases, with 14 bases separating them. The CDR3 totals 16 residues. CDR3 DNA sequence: TGCAGTGCTAGAGGGATGAGGCGGAGGAGCACAGATACGCAGTATTTT. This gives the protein CSARGMRRRSTDTQYF.

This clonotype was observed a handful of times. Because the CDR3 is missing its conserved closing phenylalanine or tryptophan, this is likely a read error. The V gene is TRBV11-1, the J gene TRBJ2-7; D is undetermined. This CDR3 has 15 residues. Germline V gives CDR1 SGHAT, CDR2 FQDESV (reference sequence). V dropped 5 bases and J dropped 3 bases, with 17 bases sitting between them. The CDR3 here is CASSPRYPNHYEQYL. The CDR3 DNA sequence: TGTGCCAGCAGCCCCCGATACCCCAACCACTACGAGCAGTACTTA.